Described below is a single T cell receptor (beta chain) sequence and its context. Its antigen is undetermined. Survey-level immunoSEQ v3.0 assays were run. Libraries were prepared by immunoSEQ multiplex PCR; TCRdb keeps only in-frame clonotypes and omits some of them. The profile shows about 11,000 clones, about 89% of them singletons. The United States was where all participants with HIV were treated. Going into DNA extraction, samples held roughly 0.85-11 million cryopreserved PBMC. Germline CDR1 MNHEY, CDR2 SMNVEV (reference sequence). The germline V and J ends were trimmed by 5 bases and 5 bases, with 12 bases remaining between them. This CDR3 has 13 residues. The sample is drawn from a study of long-term antiretroviral therapy in people with HIV. In the study overall: Earliest sampling preceded the 2015 immediate-ART recommendation by about a decade. Whole-study results and caveats: Before ART, certain clones expanded, and these dominated the repertoire at all time points.

This receptor was identified in a woman aged 35 to 49 with HIV. The sequencing used unsorted PBMCs, collected 0.2 years before starting antiretroviral therapy. This sequence joins TRBV27 and TRBJ1-2, with a tentative D call TRBD1 (5 bases). CDR3 sequence: CASSLRDGYGYTF. CDR3 nucleotide sequence: TGTGCCAGCAGTCTCAGGGATGGGTATGGCTACACCTTC.